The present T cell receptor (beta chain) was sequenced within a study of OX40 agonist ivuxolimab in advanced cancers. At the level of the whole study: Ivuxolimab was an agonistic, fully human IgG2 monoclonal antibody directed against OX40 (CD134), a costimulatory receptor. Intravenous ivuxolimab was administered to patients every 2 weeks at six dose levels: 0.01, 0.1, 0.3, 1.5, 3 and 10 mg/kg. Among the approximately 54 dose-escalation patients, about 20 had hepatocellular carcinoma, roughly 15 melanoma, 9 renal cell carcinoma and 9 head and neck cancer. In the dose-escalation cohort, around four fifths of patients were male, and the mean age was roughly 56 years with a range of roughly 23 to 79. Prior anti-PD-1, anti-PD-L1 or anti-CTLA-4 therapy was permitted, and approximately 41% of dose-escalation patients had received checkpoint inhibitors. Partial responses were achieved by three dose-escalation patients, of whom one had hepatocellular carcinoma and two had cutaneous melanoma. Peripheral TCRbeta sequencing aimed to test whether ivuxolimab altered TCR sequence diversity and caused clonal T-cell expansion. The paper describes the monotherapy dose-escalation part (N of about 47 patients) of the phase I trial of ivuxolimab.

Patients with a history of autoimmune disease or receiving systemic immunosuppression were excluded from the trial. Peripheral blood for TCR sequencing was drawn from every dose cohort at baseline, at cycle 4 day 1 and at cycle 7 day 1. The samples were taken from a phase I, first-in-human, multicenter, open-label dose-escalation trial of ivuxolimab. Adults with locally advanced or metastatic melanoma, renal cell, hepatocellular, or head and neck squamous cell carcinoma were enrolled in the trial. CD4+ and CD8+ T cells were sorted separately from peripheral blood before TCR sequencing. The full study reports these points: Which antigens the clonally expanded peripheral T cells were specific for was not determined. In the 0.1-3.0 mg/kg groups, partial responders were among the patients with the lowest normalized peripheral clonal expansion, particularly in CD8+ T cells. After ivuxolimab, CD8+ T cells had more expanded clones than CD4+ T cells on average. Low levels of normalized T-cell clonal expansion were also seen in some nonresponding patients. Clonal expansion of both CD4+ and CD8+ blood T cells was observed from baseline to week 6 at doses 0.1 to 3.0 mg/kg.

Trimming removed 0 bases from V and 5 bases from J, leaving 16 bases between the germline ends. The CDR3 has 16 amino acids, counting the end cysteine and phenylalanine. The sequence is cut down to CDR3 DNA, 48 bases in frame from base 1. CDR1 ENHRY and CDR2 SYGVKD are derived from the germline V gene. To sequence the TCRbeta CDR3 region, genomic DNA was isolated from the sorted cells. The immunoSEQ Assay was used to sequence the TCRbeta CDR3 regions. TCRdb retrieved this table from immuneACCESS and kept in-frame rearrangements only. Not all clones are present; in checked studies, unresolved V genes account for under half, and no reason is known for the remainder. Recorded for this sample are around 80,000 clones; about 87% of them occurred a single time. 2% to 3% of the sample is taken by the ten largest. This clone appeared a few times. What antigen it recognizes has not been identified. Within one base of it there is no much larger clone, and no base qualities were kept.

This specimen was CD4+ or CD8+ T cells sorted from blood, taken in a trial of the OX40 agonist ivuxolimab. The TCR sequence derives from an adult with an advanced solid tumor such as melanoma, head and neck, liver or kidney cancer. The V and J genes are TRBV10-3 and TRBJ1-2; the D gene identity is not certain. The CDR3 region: CAISESSEVGYYGYTF. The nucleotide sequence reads TGTGCCATCAGTGAGTCATCGGAGGTAGGATATTATGGCTACACCTTC.